This T cell receptor beta chain appears in the sequencing data of a study of cytotoxic CD8 clonotypes in ibrutinib-treated CLL. By sample share, this clone is medium-sized. Some clones are missing from TCRdb's copy, which holds only in-frame ones; the method was immunoSEQ multiplex PCR. The repertoire includes 30,000 to 50,000 clones, 68% of them detected once, and approximately 7.6% sits in the top ten. CDR3 length: 16 residues. CDR1 and CDR2 (germline): SGDLS, YYNGEE. V was shortened by 4 bases and J by 4 bases, with 18 bases between the two germline ends. The genes are TRBV9 and TRBJ2-1, with D unclear. The sequenced sample was PBMCs, obtained at disease progression, from a patient treated with ibrutinib. This receptor was taken from a human donor with chronic lymphocytic leukemia. CDR3 sequence (DNA): TGTGCCAGCAGCTCCGGTGAAAGAACCTTTTACAATGAGCAGTTCTTC. Translation gives CASSSGERTFYNEQFF.